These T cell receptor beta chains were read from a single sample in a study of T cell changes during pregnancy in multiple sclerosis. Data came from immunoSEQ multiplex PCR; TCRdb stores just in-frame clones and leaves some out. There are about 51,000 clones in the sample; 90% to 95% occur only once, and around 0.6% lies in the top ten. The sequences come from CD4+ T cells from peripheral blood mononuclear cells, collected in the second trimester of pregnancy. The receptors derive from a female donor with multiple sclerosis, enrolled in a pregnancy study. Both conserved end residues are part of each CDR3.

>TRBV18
CASKRSGQGNTEAFF
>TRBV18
CASSGTRGTELFF
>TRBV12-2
CASRVNRRSAYEQYF
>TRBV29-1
CSVVIQGGTDTQYF
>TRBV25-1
CASSEEGLAGGNEQFF
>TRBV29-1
CSVAKRDLIYNEQFF
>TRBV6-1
CASTGTGVPGELFF
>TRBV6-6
CASSQTGAVNTIYF
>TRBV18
CASSPGQGSTEAFF
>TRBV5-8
CASSLSVAVQPQHF
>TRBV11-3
CASSLDRGLYNEQFF
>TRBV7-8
CASAVSLSYEQYF
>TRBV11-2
CASSLTGSNSPLHF
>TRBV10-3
CAISAYTGELFF
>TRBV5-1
CASAQGANQPQHF
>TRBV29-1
CSVERPHTGELFF
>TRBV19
CASRRDRASYEQYF
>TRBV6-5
CASRGLAGSYEQYF
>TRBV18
CASSLAGGGDEQFF
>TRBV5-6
CASSHGQVNQPQHF
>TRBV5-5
CASSLVSGRGGEKLFF
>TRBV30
CAWTVGNSGEKLFF
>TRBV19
CASSLGLAIYEQYF
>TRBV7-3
CASSPRGTGIRTRDEQFF
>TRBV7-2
CASSSPRIPGYGYTF
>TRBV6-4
CASSAGGGAYEQYF
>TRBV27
CASRAGQGSTEAFF
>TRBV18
CASSGRGASNEKLFF
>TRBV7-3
CASSLSRGGITGELFF
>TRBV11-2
CASSLGRSGLKPYEQYF
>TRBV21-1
CARRDGGRGAPKEQYF
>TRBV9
CASSGVWGRGSPLHF
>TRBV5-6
CASSLGDSLRISPLHF
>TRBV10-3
CAISLDGGYGYTF
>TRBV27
CASSRTGQETQYF
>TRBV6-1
CASSEYRGLNTEAFF
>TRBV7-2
CASSRRAGRPGTQYF
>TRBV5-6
CASSLESPYGYTF
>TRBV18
CASSPQTGGNSPLHF
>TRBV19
CASSIVVGVMNTEAFF
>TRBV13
CASSPSGGPYGYTF